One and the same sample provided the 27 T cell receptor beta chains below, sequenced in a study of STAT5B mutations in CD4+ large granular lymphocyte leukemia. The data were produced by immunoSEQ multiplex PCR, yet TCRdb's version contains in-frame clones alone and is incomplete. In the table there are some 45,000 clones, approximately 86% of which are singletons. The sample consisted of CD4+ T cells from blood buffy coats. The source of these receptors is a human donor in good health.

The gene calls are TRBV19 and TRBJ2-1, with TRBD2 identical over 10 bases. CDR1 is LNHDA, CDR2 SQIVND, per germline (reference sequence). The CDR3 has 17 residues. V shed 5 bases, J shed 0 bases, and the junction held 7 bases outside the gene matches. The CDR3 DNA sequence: TGTGCCAGTAGTTCGCTAGCGGGAGAGGACTCCTACAATGAGCAGTTCTTC. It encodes CASSSLAGEDSYNEQFF.

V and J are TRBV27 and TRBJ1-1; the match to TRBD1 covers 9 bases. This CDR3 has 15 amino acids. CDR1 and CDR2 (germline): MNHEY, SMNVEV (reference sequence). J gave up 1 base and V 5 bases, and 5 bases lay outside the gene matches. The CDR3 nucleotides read TGTGCCAGCAGTCTACAGGGGGCCGGGAACACTGAAGCTTTCTTT. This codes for CASSLQGAGNTEAFF.

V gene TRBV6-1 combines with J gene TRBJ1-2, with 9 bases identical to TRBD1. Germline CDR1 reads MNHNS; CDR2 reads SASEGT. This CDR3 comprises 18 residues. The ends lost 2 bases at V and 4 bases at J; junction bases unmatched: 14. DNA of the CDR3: TGTGCCAGCAGTGAAATACGGTTAAACAGGGGGCGCGGCTATGGCTACACCTTC. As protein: CASSEIRLNRGRGYGYTF.

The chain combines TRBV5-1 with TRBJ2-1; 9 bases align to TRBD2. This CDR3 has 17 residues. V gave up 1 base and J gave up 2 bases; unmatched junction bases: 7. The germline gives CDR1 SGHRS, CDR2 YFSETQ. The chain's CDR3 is CASSLISGSSPYNEQFF. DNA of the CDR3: TGCGCCAGCAGCTTGATTAGCGGGAGCTCTCCCTACAATGAGCAGTTCTTC.

The CDR3 region is CASSLVRGRGYGYTF. In DNA, the CDR3 is TGTGCCAGCAGTTTGGTTAGGGGGCGCGGCTATGGCTACACCTTC. The chain joins TRBV28 to TRBJ1-2; 7 bases are a match to TRBD1. Germline-derived CDR1 and CDR2 are MDHEN and SYDVKM. The CDR3 sequence is 15 residues long. J was trimmed by 4 bases and V by 3 bases; bases with no gene match: 8.

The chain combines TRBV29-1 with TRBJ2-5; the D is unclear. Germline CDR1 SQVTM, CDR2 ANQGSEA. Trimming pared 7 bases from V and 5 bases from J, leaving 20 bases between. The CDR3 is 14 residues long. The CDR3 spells CSAPLGARTETQYF. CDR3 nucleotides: TGCAGCGCACCGCTAGGCGCTAGAACGGAGACCCAGTACTTC.

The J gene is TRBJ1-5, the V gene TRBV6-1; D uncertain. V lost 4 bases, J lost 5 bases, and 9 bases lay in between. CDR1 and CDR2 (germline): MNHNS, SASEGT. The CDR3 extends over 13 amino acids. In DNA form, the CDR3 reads TGTGCCAGCAGTGTTGACCCGGATCAGCCCCAGCATTTT. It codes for CASSVDPDQPQHF.

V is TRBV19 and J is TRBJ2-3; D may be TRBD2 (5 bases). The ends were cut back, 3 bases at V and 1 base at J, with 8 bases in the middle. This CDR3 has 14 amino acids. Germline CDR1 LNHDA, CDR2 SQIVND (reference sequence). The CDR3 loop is CASSMRVGTDTQYF. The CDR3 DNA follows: TGTGCCAGTAGTATGAGGGTTGGCACAGATACGCAGTATTTT.

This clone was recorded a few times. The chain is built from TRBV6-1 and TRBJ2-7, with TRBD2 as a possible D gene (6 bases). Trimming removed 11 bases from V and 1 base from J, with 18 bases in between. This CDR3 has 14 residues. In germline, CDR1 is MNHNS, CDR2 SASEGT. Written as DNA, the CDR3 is TGTGCCGCCGCTGGCGGGACGGTATCCTACGAGCAGTACTTC. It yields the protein CAAAGGTVSYEQYF.

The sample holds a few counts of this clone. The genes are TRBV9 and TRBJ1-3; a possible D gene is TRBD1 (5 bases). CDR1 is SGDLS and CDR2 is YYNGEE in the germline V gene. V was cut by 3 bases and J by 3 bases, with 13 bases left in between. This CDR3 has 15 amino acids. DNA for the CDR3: TGTGCCAGCAGCGGGGGATTGACAGATGGAAACACCATATATTTT. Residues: CASSGGLTDGNTIYF.

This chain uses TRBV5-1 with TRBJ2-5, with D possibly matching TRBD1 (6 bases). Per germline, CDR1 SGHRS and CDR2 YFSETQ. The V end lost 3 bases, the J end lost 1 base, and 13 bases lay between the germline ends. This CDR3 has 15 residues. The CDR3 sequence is CASSSSQGRQETQYF. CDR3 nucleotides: TGCGCCAGCAGCTCCTCACAGGGTCGCCAAGAGACCCAGTACTTC. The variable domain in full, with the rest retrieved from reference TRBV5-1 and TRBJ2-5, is KAGVTQTPRYLIKTRGQQVTLSCSPISGHRSVSWYQQTPGQGLQFLFEYFSETQRNKGNFPGRFSGRQFSNSRSEMNVSTLELGDSALYLCASSSSQGRQETQYFGPGTRLLVL.

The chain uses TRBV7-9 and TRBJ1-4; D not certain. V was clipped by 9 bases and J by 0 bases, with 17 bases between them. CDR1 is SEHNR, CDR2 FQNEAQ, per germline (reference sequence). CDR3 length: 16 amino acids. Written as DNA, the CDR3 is TGTGCCAGTCGCCCCGGCTCGTTTGCAACTAATGAAAAACTGTTTTTT. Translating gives CASRPGSFATNEKLFF.

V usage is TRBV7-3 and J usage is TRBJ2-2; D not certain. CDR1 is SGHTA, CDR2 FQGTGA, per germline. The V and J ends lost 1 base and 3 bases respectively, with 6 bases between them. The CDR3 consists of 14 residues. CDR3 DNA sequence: TGTGCCAGCAGCTTAATGCCCTACACCGGGGAGCTGTTTTTT. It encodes CASSLMPYTGELFF. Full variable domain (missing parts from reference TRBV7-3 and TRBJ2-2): GAGVSQTPSNKVTEKGKYVELRCDPISGHTALYWYRQSLGQGPEFLIYFQGTGAADDSGLPNDRFFAVRPEGSVSTLKIQRTERGDSAVYLCASSLMPYTGELFFGEGSRLTVL.

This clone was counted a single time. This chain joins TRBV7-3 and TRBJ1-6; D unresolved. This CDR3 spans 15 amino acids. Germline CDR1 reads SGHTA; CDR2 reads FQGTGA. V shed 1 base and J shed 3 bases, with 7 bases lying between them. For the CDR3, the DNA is TGTGCCAGCAGCTTAAGGGCTGACTATAATTCACCCCTCCACTTT. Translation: CASSLRADYNSPLHF.

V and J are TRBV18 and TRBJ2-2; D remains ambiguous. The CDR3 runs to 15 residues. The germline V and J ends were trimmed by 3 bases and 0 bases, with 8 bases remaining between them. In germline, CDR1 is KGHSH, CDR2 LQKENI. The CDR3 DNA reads TGTGCCAGCTCACCGGTGGGTCCGAACACCGGGGAGCTGTTTTTT. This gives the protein CASSPVGPNTGELFF. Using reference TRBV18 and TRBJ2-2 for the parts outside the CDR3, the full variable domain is NAGVMQNPRHLVRRRGQEARLRCSPMKGHSHVYWYRQLPEEGLKFMVYLQKENIIDESGMPKERFSAEFPKEGPSILRIQQVVRGDSAAYFCASSPVGPNTGELFFGEGSRLTVL.

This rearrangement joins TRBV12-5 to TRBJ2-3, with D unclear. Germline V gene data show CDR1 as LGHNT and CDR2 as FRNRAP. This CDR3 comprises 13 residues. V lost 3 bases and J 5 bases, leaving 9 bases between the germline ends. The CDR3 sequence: CASGFLNGDTQYF. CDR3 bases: TGTGCTAGTGGTTTCCTGAACGGAGATACGCAGTATTTT.

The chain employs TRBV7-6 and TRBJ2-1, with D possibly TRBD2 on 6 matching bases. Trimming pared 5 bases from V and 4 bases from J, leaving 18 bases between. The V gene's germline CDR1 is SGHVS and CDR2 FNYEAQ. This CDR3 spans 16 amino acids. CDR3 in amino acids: CASSPFKAGPYNEQFF. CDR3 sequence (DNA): TGTGCCAGCAGCCCCTTTAAGGCGGGGCCATACAATGAGCAGTTCTTC.

CDR3 loop: CASSVSNRLGREQYF. The CDR3 coding sequence is TGCGCCAGCAGTGTTTCCAACAGACTAGGGCGCGAGCAGTACTTC. The V and J genes are TRBV10-2 and TRBJ2-7; TRBD2 might be the D (6 bases). V shed 4 bases and J shed 6 bases, with 19 bases lying between them. Germline CDR1 and CDR2: WSHSY and SAAADI. CDR3 length equals 15 residues.

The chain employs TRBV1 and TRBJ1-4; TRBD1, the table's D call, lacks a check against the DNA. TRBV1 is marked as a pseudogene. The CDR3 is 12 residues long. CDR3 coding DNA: TGCACCAGCAGCCAAGGGGGCGAAAAACTGTTTTTT. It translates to CTSSQGGEKLFF.

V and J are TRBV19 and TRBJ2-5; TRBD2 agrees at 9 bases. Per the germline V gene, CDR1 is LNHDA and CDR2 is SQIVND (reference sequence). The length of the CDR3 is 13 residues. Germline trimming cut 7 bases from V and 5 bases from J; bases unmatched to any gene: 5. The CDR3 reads CASKKAGGETQYF. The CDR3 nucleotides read TGTGCCAGTAAAAAGGCGGGAGGGGAGACCCAGTACTTC. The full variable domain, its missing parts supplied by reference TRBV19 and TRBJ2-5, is DGGITQSPKYLFRKEGQNVTLSCEQNLNHDAMYWYRQDPGQGLRLIYYSQIVNDFQKGDIAEGYSVSREKKESFPLTVTSAQKNPTAFYLCASKKAGGETQYFGPGTRLLVL.

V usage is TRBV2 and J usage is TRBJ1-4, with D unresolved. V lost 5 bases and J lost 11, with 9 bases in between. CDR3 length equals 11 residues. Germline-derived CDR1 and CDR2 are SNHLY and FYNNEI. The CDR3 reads CASSLLGKLFF. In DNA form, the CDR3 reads TGTGCCAGCAGTCTCCTCGGGAAACTGTTTTTT.

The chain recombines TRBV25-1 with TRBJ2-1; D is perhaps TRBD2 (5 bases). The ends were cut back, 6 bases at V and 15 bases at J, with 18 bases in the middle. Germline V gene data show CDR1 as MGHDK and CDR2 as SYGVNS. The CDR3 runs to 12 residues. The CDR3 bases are TGTGCCAGCAGCGCCGGGATCGGGCCCTTGTTCTTC. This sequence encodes CASSAGIGPLFF.

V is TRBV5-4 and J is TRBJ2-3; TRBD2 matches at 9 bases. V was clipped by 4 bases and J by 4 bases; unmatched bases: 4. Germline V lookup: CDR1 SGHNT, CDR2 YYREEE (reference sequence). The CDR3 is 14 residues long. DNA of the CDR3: TGTGCCAGCAGCCTTCGGACTAGCGCAGATACGCAGTATTTT. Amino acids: CASSLRTSADTQYF.

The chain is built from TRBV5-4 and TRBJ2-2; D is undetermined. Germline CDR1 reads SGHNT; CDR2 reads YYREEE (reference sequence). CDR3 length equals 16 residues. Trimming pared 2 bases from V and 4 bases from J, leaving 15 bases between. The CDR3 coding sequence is TGTGCCAGCAGCTTAGGCTCCACAGTTCGCACCGGGGAGCTGTTTTTT. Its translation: CASSLGSTVRTGELFF.

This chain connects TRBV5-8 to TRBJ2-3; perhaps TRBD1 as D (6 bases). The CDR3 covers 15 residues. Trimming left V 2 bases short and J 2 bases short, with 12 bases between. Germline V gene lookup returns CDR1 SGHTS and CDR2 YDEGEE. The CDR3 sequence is CASSFIGQLTDTQYF. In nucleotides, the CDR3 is TGTGCCAGCAGCTTTATAGGACAGCTCACAGATACGCAGTATTTT. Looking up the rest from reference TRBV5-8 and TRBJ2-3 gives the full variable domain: EAGVTQSPTHLIKTRGQQATLRCSPISGHTSVYWYQQALGLGLQFLLWYDEGEERNRGNFPPRFSGRQFPNYSSELNVNALELEDSALYLCASSFIGQLTDTQYFGPGTRLTVL.

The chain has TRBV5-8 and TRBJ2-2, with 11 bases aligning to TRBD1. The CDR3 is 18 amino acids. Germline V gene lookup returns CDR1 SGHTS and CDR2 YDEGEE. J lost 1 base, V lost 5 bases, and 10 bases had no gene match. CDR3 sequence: CASRSGTGGLLNTGELFF. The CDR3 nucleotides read TGTGCCAGCAGATCCGGGACAGGGGGACTTTTGAACACCGGGGAGCTGTTTTTT.

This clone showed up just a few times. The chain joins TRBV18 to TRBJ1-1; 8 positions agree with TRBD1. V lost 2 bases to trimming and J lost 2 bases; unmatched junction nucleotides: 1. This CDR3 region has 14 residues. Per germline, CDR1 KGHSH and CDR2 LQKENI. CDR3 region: CASSPDRGNTEAFF. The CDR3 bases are TGTGCCAGCTCACCAGACAGGGGCAACACTGAAGCTTTCTTT. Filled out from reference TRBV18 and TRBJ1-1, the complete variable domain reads NAGVMQNPRHLVRRRGQEARLRCSPMKGHSHVYWYRQLPEEGLKFMVYLQKENIIDESGMPKERFSAEFPKEGPSILRIQQVVRGDSAAYFCASSPDRGNTEAFFGQGTRLTVV.